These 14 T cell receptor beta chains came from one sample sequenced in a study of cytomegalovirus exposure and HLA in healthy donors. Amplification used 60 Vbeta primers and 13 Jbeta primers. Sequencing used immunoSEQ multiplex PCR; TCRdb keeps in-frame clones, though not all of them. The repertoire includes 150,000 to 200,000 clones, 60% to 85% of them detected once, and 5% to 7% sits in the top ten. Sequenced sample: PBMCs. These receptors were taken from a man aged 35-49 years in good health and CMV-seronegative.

The CDR3 nucleotides read TGTGCCAGCAGCTTAGTCGCAGCGCAGGGAGGGAACACCATATATTTT. Encoded protein: CASSLVAAQGGNTIYF. This rearrangement joins TRBV7-6 to TRBJ1-3, with a possible D match to TRBD1 (5 bases). The CDR3 consists of 16 residues. V was cut by 1 base and J by 7 bases, with 17 bases left in between. Per the germline V gene, CDR1 is SGHVS and CDR2 is FNYEAQ.

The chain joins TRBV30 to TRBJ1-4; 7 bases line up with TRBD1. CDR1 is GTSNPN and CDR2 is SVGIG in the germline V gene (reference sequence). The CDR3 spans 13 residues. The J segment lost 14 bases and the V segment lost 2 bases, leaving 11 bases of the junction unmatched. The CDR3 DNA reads TGTGCCTGGAGTTCCTACCTTCGACAGGGCCTGTTTTTT. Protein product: CAWSSYLRQGLFF.

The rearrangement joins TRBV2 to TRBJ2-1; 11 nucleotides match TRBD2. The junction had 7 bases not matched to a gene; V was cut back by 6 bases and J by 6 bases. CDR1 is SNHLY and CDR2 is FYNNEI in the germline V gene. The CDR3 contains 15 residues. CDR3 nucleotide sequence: TGTGCCAGCAGGCCCCTAGCGGGAGGTCCCAATGAGCAGTTCTTC. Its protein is CASRPLAGGPNEQFF.

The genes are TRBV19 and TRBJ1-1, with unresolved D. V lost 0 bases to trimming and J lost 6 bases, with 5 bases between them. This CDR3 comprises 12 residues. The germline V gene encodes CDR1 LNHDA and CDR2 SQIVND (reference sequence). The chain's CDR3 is CASSIDPAEAFF. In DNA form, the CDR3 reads TGTGCCAGTAGTATAGATCCTGCTGAAGCTTTCTTT.

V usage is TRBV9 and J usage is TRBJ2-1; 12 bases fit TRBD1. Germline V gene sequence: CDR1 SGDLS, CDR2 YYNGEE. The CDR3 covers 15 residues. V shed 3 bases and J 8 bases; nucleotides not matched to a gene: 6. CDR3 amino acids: CASSEEGTGGDEQFF. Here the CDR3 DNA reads TGTGCCAGCAGCGAGGAGGGGACAGGGGGCGATGAGCAGTTCTTC.

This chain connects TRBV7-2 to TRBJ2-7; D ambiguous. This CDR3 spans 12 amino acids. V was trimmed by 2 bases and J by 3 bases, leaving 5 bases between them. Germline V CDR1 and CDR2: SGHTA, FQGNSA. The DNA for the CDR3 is TGTGCCAGCAGCTTAAACAGCTACGAGCAGTACTTC. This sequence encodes CASSLNSYEQYF.

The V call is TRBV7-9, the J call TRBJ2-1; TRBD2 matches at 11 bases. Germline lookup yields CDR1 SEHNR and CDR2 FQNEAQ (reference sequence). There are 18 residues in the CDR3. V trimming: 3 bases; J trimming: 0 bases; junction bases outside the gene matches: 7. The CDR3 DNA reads TGTGCCAGCAGCTTTCCGGCTAGCGGGGGGAGCTCCTACAATGAGCAGTTCTTC. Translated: CASSFPASGGSSYNEQFF.

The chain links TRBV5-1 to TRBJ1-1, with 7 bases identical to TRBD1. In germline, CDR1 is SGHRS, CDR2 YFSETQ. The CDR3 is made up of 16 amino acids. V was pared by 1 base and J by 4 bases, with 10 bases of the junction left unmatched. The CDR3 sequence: CASSLNPGQQPTEAFF. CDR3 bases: TGCGCCAGCAGCTTGAATCCGGGACAGCAACCCACTGAAGCTTTCTTT.

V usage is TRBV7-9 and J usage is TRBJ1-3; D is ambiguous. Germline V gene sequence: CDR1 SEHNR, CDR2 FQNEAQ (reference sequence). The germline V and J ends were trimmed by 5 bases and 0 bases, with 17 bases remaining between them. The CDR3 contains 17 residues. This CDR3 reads CASSPPPGSSSGNTIYF. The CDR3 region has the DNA TGTGCCAGCAGCCCTCCCCCAGGATCCAGCTCTGGAAACACCATATATTTT.

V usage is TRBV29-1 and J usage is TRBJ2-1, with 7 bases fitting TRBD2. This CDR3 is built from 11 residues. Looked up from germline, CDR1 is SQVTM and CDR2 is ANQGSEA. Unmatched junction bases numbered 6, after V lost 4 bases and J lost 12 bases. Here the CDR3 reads CSVVSGKGQFF. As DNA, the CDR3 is TGCAGCGTTGTAAGCGGGAAGGGGCAGTTCTTC.

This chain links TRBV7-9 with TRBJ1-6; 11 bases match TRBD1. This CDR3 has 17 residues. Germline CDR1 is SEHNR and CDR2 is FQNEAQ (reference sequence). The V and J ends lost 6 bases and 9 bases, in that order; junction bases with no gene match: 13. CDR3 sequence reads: CASRPGTGGVLGSPLHF. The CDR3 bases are TGTGCCAGCAGACCCGGGACAGGGGGTGTTTTGGGTTCACCCCTCCACTTT.

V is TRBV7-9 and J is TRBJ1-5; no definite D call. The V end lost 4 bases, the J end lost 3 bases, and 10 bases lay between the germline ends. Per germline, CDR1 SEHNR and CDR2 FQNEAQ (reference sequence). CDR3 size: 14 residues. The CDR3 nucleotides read TGTGCCAGCAGCTCCGGGGTGGACAATCAGCCCCAGCATTTT. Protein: CASSSGVDNQPQHF.

For the CDR3, the DNA is TGTGCCACATCACAGAGCTCCTACGAGCAGTACTTC. Amino acids: CATSQSSYEQYF. The chain uses TRBV2 and TRBJ2-5; D gene ambiguous. Judging by the DNA end, TRBJ2-7 fits better; the J call may be wrong. There are 12 residues in the CDR3. Germline V gives CDR1 SNHLY, CDR2 FYNNEI.

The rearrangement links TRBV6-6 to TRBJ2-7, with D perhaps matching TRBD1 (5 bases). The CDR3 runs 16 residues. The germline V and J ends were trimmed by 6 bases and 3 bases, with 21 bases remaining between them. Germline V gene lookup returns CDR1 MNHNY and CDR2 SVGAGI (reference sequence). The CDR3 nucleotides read TGTGCCAGCAGAACCCGCCAGGGTAGTGGGGACTACGAGCAGTACTTC. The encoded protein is CASRTRQGSGDYEQYF.